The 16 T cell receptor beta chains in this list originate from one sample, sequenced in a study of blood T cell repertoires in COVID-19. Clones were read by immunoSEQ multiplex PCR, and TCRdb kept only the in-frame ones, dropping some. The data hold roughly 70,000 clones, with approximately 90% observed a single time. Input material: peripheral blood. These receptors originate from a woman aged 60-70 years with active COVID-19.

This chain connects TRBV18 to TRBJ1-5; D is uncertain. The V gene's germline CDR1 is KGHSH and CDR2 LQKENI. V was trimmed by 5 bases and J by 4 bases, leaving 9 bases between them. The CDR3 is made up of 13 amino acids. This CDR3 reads CASSKTENQPQHF. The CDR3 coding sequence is TGTGCCAGCTCAAAAACAGAGAATCAGCCCCAGCATTTT. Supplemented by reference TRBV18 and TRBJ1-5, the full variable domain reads NAGVMQNPRHLVRRRGQEARLRCSPMKGHSHVYWYRQLPEEGLKFMVYLQKENIIDESGMPKERFSAEFPKEGPSILRIQQVVRGDSAAYFCASSKTENQPQHFGDGTRLSIL.

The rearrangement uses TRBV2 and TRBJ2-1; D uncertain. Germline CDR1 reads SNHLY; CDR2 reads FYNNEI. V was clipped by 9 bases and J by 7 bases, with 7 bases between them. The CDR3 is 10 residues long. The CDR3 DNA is TGTGCCAGTAGGCGGAATGAGCAGTTCTTC. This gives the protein CASRRNEQFF.

The CDR3 DNA follows: TGTGCCAGCAGTTTATGGGAAGCGGCTAGCGGGATTTACGAGCAGTACTTC. Translating gives CASSLWEAASGIYEQYF. This chain joins TRBV28 and TRBJ2-7; 9 positions match TRBD2. Germline-derived CDR1 and CDR2 are MDHEN and SYDVKM. The V and J ends lost 0 bases and 4 bases, in that order; junction bases with no gene match: 10. The CDR3 spans 17 residues.

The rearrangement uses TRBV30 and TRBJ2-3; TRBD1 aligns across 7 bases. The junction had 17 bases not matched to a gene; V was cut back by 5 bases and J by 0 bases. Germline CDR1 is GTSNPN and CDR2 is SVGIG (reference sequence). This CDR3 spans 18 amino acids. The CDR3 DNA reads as TGTGCCTGGGCACCAAGGAACAGGGGATACTCTAGCACAGATACGCAGTATTTT. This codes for CAWAPRNRGYSSTDTQYF.

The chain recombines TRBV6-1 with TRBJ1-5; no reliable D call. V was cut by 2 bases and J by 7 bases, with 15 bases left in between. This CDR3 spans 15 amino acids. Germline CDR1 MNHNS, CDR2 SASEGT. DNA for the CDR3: TGTGCCAGCAGTGAAATGGGGAGAGGTTTACAGCCCCAGCATTTT. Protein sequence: CASSEMGRGLQPQHF.

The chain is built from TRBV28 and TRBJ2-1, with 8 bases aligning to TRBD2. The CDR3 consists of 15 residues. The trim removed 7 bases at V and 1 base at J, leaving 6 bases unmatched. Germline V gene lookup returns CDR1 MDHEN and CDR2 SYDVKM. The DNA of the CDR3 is TGTGCCAGCACCCTTACTAGCGGTTCCTACAATGAGCAGTTCTTC. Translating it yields CASTLTSGSYNEQFF.

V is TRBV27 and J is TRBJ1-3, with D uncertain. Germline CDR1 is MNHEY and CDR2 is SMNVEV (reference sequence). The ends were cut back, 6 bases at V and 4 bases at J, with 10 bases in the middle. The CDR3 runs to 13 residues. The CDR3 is CASSPRAGNTIYF. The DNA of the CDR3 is TGTGCCAGCAGCCCGAGGGCAGGAAACACCATATATTTT.

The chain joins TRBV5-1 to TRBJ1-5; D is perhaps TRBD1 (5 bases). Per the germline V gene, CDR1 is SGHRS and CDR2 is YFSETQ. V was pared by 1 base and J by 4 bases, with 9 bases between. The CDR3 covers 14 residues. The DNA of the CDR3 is TGCGCCAGCAGCTTGTCGGGGGGGAATCAGCCCCAGCATTTT. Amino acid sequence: CASSLSGGNQPQHF.

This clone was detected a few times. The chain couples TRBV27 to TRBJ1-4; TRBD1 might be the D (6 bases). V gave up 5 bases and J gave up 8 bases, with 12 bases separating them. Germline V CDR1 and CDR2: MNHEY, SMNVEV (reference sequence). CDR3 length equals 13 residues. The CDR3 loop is CASSPTGTEKLFF. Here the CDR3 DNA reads TGTGCCAGCAGTCCTACAGGGACCGAAAAACTGTTTTTT.

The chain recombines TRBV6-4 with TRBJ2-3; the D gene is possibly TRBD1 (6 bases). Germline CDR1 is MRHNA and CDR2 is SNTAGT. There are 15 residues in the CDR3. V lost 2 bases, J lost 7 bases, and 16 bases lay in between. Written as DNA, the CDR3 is TGTGCCAGCAGTGACACCGGACAGTCACTTAATACGCAGTATTTT. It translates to CASSDTGQSLNTQYF.

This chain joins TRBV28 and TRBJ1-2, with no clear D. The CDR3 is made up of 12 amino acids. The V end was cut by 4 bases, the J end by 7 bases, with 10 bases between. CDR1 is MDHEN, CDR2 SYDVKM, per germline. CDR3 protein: CASSSVGGGYTF. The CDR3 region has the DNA TGTGCCAGCAGTTCCGTGGGAGGTGGCTACACCTTC.

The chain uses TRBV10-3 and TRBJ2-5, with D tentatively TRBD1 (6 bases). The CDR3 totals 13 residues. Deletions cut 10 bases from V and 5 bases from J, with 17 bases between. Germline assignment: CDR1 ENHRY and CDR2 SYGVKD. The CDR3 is CATLRDMRETQYF. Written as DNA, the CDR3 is TGTGCCACACTAAGGGACATGAGGGAGACCCAGTACTTC.

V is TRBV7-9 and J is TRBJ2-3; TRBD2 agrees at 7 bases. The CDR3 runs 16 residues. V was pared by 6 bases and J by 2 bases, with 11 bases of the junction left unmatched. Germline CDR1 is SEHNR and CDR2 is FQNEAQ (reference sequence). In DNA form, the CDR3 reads TGTGCCAGCAGTTTTGTTCTAGCGGAAAACACAGATACGCAGTATTTT. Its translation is CASSFVLAENTDTQYF.

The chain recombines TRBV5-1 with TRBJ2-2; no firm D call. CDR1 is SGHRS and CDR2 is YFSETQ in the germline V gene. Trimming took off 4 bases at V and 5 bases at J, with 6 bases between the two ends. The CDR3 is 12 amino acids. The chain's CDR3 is CASSPPTGELFF. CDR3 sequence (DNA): TGCGCCAGCAGCCCCCCGACCGGGGAGCTGTTTTTT.

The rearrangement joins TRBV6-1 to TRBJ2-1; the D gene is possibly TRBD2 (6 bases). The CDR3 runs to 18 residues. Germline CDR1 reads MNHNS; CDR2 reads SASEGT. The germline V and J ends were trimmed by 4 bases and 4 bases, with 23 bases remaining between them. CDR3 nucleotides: TGTGCCAGCAGTGCAGAGCTCTGGGGCGGGATTAAGTACAATGAGCAGTTCTTC. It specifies CASSAELWGGIKYNEQFF.

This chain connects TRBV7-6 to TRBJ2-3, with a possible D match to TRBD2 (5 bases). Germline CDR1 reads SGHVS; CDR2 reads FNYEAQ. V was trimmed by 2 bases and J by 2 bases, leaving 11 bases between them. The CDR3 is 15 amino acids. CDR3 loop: CASSLNPGNTDTQYF. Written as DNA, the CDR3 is TGTGCCAGCAGCTTAAATCCGGGGAACACAGATACGCAGTATTTT.